Presented here are 15 T cell receptor beta chains from one specimen sequenced in a study of T cell clones after liver transplantation. Sequencing was performed with immunoSEQ multiplex PCR; in TCRdb, only in-frame clones are kept and a portion is missing. The table shows some 57,000 clones, with 60% to 80% occurring only once. Sequenced material: CD4+ T cells from blood, taken at the 22-month timepoint. The receptors were sampled from a human patient who received a liver transplant. A share of the T cells may be of graft donor origin.

This clone showed up just a few times. V usage is TRBV7-9 and J usage is TRBJ1-1; D gene ambiguous. Between the trimmed V and J ends, which lost 1 base and 2 bases, there was a span of 8 bases. The V gene's germline CDR1 is SEHNR and CDR2 FQNEAQ (reference sequence). The CDR3 extends over 14 amino acids. CDR3 amino acids: CASSLGRINTEAFF. In nucleotides, the CDR3 is TGTGCCAGCAGCTTAGGACGGATCAACACTGAAGCTTTCTTT.

This chain joins TRBV5-4 and TRBJ1-5, with a weak D call TRBD1 (6 bases). The CDR3 length is 13 residues. CDR1 and CDR2 from the germline V gene are SGHNT and YYREEE (reference sequence). V dropped 0 bases and J dropped 9 bases, with 10 bases sitting between them. The CDR3 region has the DNA TGTGCCAGCAGCTTGGAGGGGGTAGGGCCCCAGCATTTT. Translating gives CASSLEGVGPQHF.

The V gene is TRBV6-4, the J gene TRBJ2-6; a possible D gene is TRBD2 (6 bases). The germline V gene encodes CDR1 MRHNA and CDR2 SNTAGT. Trimming pared 4 bases from V and 0 bases from J, leaving 7 bases between. The CDR3 totals 15 residues. The CDR3 sequence: CASSVGGSGANVLTF. The CDR3 DNA sequence: TGTGCCAGCAGTGTCGGGGGCTCTGGGGCCAACGTCCTGACTTTC.

In this sample, this clone turned up a few times. This chain uses TRBV7-3 with TRBJ2-5; 10 bases match TRBD2. V lost 2 bases and J lost 4; bases outside the gene matches: 16. Germline V lookup: CDR1 SGHTA, CDR2 FQGTGA. CDR3 length: 19 amino acids. Written as DNA, the CDR3 is TGTGCCAGCAGCTTAGGGGTAGCGGGGGGCCTACGAGAACGAGAGACCCAGTACTTC. Amino acid sequence: CASSLGVAGGLRERETQYF. The whole variable domain, remainder taken from reference TRBV7-3 and TRBJ2-5, is GAGVSQTPSNKVTEKGKYVELRCDPISGHTALYWYRQSLGQGPEFLIYFQGTGAADDSGLPNDRFFAVRPEGSVSTLKIQRTERGDSAVYLCASSLGVAGGLRERETQYFGPGTRLLVL.

J is TRBJ2-5 and V is TRBV6-1, with 7 bases lining up with TRBD2. J gave up 7 bases and V 1 base, and 21 bases lay outside the gene matches. The CDR3 length is 19 residues. CDR1 is MNHNS, CDR2 SASEGT, per germline. CDR3 in DNA: TGTGCCAGCAGTGAAGTATTGGGTCCTGACTCATACCCGGGGGGGACCCAGTACTTC. It translates to CASSEVLGPDSYPGGTQYF.

This clone was seen a handful of times. The V and J genes are TRBV4-1 and TRBJ1-4, with 8 positions matching TRBD1. The V segment lost 3 bases and the J segment 4 bases; nucleotides outside the gene matches: 1. The CDR3 is 14 residues long. From germline, CDR1 is MGHRA and CDR2 YSYEKL. The CDR3 DNA follows: TGCGCCAGCAGCCAGGACAGGGTTAATGAAAAACTGTTTTTT. It encodes CASSQDRVNEKLFF.

The V gene is TRBV18, the J gene TRBJ1-6; D is undetermined. Germline CDR1 is KGHSH and CDR2 is LQKENI. The V end was cut by 6 bases, the J end by 0 bases, with 12 bases between. This CDR3 region has 16 residues. The CDR3 here is CASSQDGSSYNSPLHF. In DNA form, the CDR3 reads TGTGCCAGCTCTCAGGACGGGAGCTCCTATAATTCACCCCTCCACTTT. Complete variable domain (other parts from reference TRBV18 and TRBJ1-6): NAGVMQNPRHLVRRRGQEARLRCSPMKGHSHVYWYRQLPEEGLKFMVYLQKENIIDESGMPKERFSAEFPKEGPSILRIQQVVRGDSAAYFCASSQDGSSYNSPLHFGNGTRLTVT.

J is TRBJ1-2 and V is TRBV18; no reliable D call. Between the trimmed V and J ends, which lost 3 bases and 4 bases, there was a span of 9 bases. The CDR3 sequence is 13 residues long. The V gene's germline CDR1 is KGHSH and CDR2 LQKENI. Written as DNA, the CDR3 is TGTGCCAGCTCACCGTGGGAACTCTATGGCTACACCTTC. It is translated as CASSPWELYGYTF.

This clone was observed a few times. V gene TRBV5-6 combines with J gene TRBJ2-2; TRBD2 agrees at 10 bases. After removal of 4 bases from V and 5 bases from J, the junction contained 5 bases not matched to a gene. Germline V CDR1 and CDR2: SGHDT, YYEEEE. The CDR3 totals 15 residues. This CDR3 is CASSPLAGVTGELFF. The DNA of the CDR3 is TGTGCCAGCAGCCCCCTAGCGGGGGTTACCGGGGAGCTGTTTTTT.

This chain joins TRBV10-1 and TRBJ2-2; 7 bases align to TRBD1. Germline V lookup: CDR1 WNHNN, CDR2 SYGVQD (reference sequence). The CDR3 consists of 14 residues. Germline trimming cut 8 bases from V and 1 base from J; bases unmatched to any gene: 4. Here the CDR3 reads CASVYRGNTGELFF. DNA for the CDR3: TGCGCCAGCGTCTACAGGGGGAACACCGGGGAGCTGTTTTTT.

The chain recombines TRBV6-1 with TRBJ2-5, with a tentative D call TRBD2 (6 bases). Per germline, CDR1 MNHNS and CDR2 SASEGT. There are 13 residues in the CDR3. The ends were cut back, 8 bases at V and 2 bases at J, with 12 bases in the middle. CDR3: CASCEAGQETQYF. The DNA for the CDR3 is TGTGCCAGCTGCGAGGCGGGGCAAGAGACCCAGTACTTC.

J is TRBJ1-1 and V is TRBV9, with 7 bases matching TRBD1. V lost 0 bases to trimming and J lost 4 bases; unmatched junction nucleotides: 9. CDR1 and CDR2 from the germline V gene are SGDLS and YYNGEE. This CDR3 contains 16 residues. The CDR3 loop is CASSVGNRGSSTEAFF. The CDR3 coding sequence is TGTGCCAGCAGCGTAGGAAACAGGGGTTCCTCCACTGAAGCTTTCTTT.

This clone was seen once. CDR3: CASSEPVNTEAFF. Written as DNA, the CDR3 is TGTGCCAGCAGCGAACCAGTAAACACTGAAGCTTTCTTT. This chain links TRBV5-4 with TRBJ1-1; D is unresolved. There are 13 residues in the CDR3. In germline, CDR1 is SGHNT, CDR2 YYREEE (reference sequence). Trimming removed 4 bases at V and 2 bases at J, with 9 bases between. Full variable domain (outside the CDR3, taken from reference TRBV5-4 and TRBJ1-1): ETGVTQSPTHLIKTRGQQVTLRCSSQSGHNTVSWYQQALGQGPQFIFQYYREEENGRGNFPPRFSGLQFPNYSSELNVNALELDDSALYLCASSEPVNTEAFFGQGTRLTVV.

The chain has TRBV7-2 and TRBJ1-1; D remains ambiguous. The CDR3 length is 13 residues. CDR1 and CDR2 (germline): SGHTA, FQGNSA. V was clipped by 5 bases and J by 3 bases, with 10 bases between them. CDR3 region: CASSPGSHTEAFF. CDR3 DNA sequence: TGTGCCAGCAGCCCCGGGAGTCACACTGAAGCTTTCTTT.

J is TRBJ2-3 and V is TRBV7-2; TRBD2 agrees at 11 bases. The CDR3 contains 15 residues. Per germline, CDR1 SGHTA and CDR2 FQGNSA. Trimming at V came to 5 bases and at J to 8 bases, leaving 9 bases not matched to a gene. This CDR3 reads CASSVFLAGGRTQYF. In DNA form, the CDR3 reads TGTGCCAGCAGCGTATTTTTAGCGGGGGGGCGTACGCAGTATTTT.